Here is one T cell receptor beta chain with its context. The antigen is not known. A single record per CDR3 protein comes from TCRdb applying MiXCR to the reads. The profile covers 650,000 to 900,000 distinct CDR3 sequences, with approximately 29% appearing a single time and around 12% taken by the ten largest. This CDR3 region has 16 residues. Trimming cost V 5 bases and J 2 bases, with 16 bases left between them. Germline values: CDR1 SGHTA, CDR2 FQGNSA. This entry is derived from a study of T cell repertoires in cytomegalovirus infection. About the study: Peptides in the study included HLA-C-restricted and HLA-B-restricted CMV epitopes. General study results and limits: Pooled public TCR beta family frequency picked out CMV carriers with the relevant HLA.

The clonotype comes from a human donor in good health (CMV status not recorded). Some clones in this sample may be carry-over from other donors' samples. This chain connects TRBV7-2 to TRBJ1-3, with D possibly TRBD1 on 6 matching bases. The specimen comprised cultured CD8+ T cells from PBMCs, sampled from culture after CMV antigen stimulation. CDR3 in DNA: TGTGCCAGCAGCCTACCCCGGGACAACCCTGGAAACACCATATATTTT. The encoded protein is CASSLPRDNPGNTIYF.